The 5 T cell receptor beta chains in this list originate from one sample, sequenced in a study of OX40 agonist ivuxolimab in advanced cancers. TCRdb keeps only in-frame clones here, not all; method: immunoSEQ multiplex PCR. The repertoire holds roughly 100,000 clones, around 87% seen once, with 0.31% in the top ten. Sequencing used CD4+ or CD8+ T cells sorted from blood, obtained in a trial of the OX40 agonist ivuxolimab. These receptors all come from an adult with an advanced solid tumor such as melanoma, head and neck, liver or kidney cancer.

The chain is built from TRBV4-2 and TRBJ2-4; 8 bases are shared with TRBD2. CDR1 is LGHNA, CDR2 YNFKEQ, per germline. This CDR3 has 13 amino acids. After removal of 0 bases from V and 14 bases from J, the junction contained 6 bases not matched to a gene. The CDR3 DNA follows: TGTGCCAGCAGCCAAGATGCCCAGCGGGGGAAGTACTTC. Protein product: CASSQDAQRGKYF.

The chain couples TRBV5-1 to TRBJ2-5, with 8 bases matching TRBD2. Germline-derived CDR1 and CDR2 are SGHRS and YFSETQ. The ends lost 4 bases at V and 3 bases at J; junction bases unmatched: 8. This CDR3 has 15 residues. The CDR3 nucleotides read TGCGCCAGCAGCCCCGGGGGGGCGCCGGAAGAGACCCAGTACTTC. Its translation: CASSPGGAPEETQYF. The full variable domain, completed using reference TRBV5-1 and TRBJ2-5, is KAGVTQTPRYLIKTRGQQVTLSCSPISGHRSVSWYQQTPGQGLQFLFEYFSETQRNKGNFPGRFSGRQFSNSRSEMNVSTLELGDSALYLCASSPGGAPEETQYFGPGTRLLVL.

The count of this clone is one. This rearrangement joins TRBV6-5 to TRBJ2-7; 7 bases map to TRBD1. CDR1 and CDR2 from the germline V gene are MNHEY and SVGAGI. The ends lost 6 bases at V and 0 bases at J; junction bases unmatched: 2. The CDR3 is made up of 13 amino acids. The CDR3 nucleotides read TGTGCCAGCAGGCGACAGGGCTCCTACGAGCAGTACTTC. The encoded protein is CASRRQGSYEQYF.

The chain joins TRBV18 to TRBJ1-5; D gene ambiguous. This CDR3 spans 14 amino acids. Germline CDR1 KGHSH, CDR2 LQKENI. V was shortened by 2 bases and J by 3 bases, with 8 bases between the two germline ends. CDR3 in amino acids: CASSPSGVNQPQHF. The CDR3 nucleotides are TGTGCCAGCTCACCATCTGGGGTCAATCAGCCCCAGCATTTT.

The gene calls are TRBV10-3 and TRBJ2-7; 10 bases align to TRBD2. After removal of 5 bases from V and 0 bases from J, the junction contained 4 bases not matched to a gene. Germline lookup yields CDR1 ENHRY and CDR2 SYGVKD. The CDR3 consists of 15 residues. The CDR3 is CAISPSGGNSYEQYF. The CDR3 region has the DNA TGTGCCATCAGTCCTAGCGGGGGAAACTCCTACGAGCAGTACTTC.